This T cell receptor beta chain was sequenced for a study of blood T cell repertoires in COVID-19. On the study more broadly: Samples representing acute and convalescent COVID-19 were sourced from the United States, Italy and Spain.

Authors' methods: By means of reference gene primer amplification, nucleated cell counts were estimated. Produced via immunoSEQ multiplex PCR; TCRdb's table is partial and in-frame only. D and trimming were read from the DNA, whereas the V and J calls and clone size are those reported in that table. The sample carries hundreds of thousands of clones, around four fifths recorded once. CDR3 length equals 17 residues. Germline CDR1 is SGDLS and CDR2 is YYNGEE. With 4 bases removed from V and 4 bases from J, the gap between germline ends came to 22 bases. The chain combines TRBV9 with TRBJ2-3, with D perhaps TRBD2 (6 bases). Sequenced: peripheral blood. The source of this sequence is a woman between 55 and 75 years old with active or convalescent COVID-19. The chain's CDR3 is CASSSPGTSRGPDTQYF. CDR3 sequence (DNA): TGTGCCAGCAGCTCGCCCGGGACTTCGAGGGGCCCAGATACGCAGTATTTT.